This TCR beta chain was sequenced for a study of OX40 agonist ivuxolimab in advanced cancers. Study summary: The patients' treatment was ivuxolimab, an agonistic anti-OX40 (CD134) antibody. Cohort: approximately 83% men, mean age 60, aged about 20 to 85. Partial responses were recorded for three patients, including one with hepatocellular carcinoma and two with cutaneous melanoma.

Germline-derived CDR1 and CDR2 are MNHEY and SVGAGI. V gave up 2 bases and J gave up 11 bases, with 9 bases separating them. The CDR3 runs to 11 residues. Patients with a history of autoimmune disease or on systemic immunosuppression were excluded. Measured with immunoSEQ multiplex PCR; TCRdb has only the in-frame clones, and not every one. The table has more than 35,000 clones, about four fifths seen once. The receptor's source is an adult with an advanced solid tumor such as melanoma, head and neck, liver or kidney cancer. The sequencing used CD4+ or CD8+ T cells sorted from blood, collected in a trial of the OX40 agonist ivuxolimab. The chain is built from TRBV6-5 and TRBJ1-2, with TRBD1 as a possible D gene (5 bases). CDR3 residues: CASSYVGVYTF. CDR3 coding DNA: TGTGCCAGCAGTTACGTGGGGGTATACACCTTC.